The rows below give T cell receptor beta chains drawn from one sample of a study of T cell repertoires in cytomegalovirus infection. TCRdb redid the calling of the reads with MiXCR, one entry per CDR3 protein. The sample shows a few hundred thousand distinct CDR3 sequences, 15% to 20% of them seen only once. Specimen: PBMCs. All receptors derive from a human donor in good health (CMV status not recorded). Some clones in this sample may be carry-over from other donors' samples. Both conserved end residues are part of each CDR3. The D gene is left open where the match is weak. Rows may omit the clone size; those that give it use once, few, many or a size class.

clone_size	j_call	d_call	v_call	cdr3_aa	cdr3_nt
few	TRBJ2-7	TRBD2	TRBV6-2/TRBV6-3	CASSPGGSGTYEQYF	TGTGCCAGCAGTCCCGGGGGTAGCGGGACCTACGAGCAGTACTTC
few	TRBJ1-2	NA	TRBV28	CASSGRTPWNNYGYTF	TGTGCCAGCAGTGGAAGGACGCCCTGGAACAACTATGGCTACACCTTC
NA	TRBJ1-2	TRBD1	TRBV19	CASSIVGTGDFGYTF	TGTGCCAGTAGTATAGTGGGGACAGGGGATTTTGGCTACACCTTC
NA	TRBJ2-1	TRBD2	TRBV9	CASTLGASGGNEQFF	TGTGCCAGCACCCTGGGGGCCAGCGGGGGCAATGAGCAGTTCTTC
NA	TRBJ2-7	NA	TRBV7-2	CASSLFMAGEQYF	TGTGCCAGCAGCTTATTTATGGCTGGCGAGCAGTACTTC
few	TRBJ1-1	NA	TRBV5-3	CARSLLGDFGGYTEAFF	TGTGCCAGAAGCTTGTTGGGGGACTTTGGTGGGTACACTGAAGCTTTCTTT
few	TRBJ2-5	TRBD2	TRBV6-1	CASSLQTSGEQETQYF	TGTGCCAGCAGTTTACAGACTAGCGGGGAACAAGAGACCCAGTACTTC
few	TRBJ2-3	NA	TRBV5-5	CASSLAGGVVADTQYF	TGCGCCAGCAGCCTCGCAGGTGGGGTAGTAGCAGATACGCAGTATTTT
few	TRBJ1-4	TRBD1	TRBV20-1	CSAPSGTDEKLFF	TGCAGTGCCCCCTCCGGGACAGATGAAAAACTGTTTTTT
few	TRBJ2-3	NA	TRBV6-1	CASSTRGPRAEDTQYF	TGTGCCAGCAGTACCAGGGGTCCTAGGGCCGAAGATACGCAGTATTTT
few	TRBJ2-5	NA	TRBV6-5	CASSYLGQTWRETQYF	TGTGCCAGCAGTTACCTAGGACAGACCTGGAGAGAGACCCAGTACTTC
NA	TRBJ2-7	NA	TRBV6-5	CASYDWSGEQYF	TGTGCCAGCTACGATTGGTCGGGCGAGCAGTACTTC
few	TRBJ2-1	NA	TRBV20-1	CSATETGPGFF	TGCAGTGCTACCGAGACTGGGCCCGGGTTCTTC
once	TRBJ2-5	NA	TRBV20-1	CSATDPRGVETQYF	TGCAGTGCTACGGACCCCCGGGGAGTGGAGACCCAGTACTTC
few	TRBJ1-2	NA	TRBV4-2	CASSQEAGAHNYGYTF	TGTGCCAGCAGCCAAGAAGCGGGGGCCCATAACTATGGCTACACCTTC
NA	TRBJ2-5	TRBD2	TRBV12-3/TRBV12-4	CASSLILAGTQETQYF	TGTGCCAGCAGTTTAATACTAGCGGGTACCCAAGAGACCCAGTACTTC
few	TRBJ2-2	TRBD1	TRBV6-1	CASGDRGRDGELFF	TGTGCCAGCGGGGACAGGGGGCGCGACGGGGAGCTGTTTTTT
NA	TRBJ2-3	NA	TRBV14	CASSQDWGDTNTDTQYF	TGTGCCAGCAGCCAAGATTGGGGGGACACTAACACAGATACGCAGTATTTT
few	TRBJ1-2	NA	TRBV12-3/TRBV12-4	CASSLGADGYTF	TGTGCCAGCAGTTTAGGGGCTGATGGCTACACCTTC
few	TRBJ2-7	NA	TRBV5-1	CASSPRTSGNEQYF	TGCGCCAGCAGTCCACGGACAAGTGGCAACGAGCAGTACTTC
many	TRBJ1-2	NA	TRBV7-2	CASSLGRVADYGYTF	TGTGCCAGCAGCTTAGGGAGGGTGGCTGACTATGGCTACACCTTC
NA	TRBJ2-3	NA	TRBV18	CASSPSVADTQYF	TGTGCCAGCTCACCAAGTGTAGCAGATACGCAGTATTTT
NA	TRBJ1-2	NA	TRBV12-3/TRBV12-4	CASSLWRRNYGYTF	TGTGCCAGCAGTTTATGGAGGCGGAACTATGGCTACACCTTC
many	TRBJ2-1	TRBD2	TRBV6-1	CASGSSGSSSYNEQFF	TGTGCCAGCGGGAGTAGCGGGAGTAGTTCCTACAATGAGCAGTTCTTC
few	TRBJ2-2	NA	TRBV12-3/TRBV12-4	CASSFPHSLSTGELFF	TGTGCCAGCAGTTTCCCTCATTCCCTGTCCACCGGGGAGCTGTTTTTT
few	TRBJ1-5	NA	TRBV19	CASSVSFGNQPQHF	TGTGCCAGTAGCGTCAGTTTTGGCAATCAGCCCCAGCATTTT
few	TRBJ2-1	TRBD2	TRBV19	CATQPGLAGRQHYNEQFF	TGTGCCACCCAACCGGGACTAGCGGGACGACAGCATTACAATGAGCAGTTCTTC
many	TRBJ1-3	NA	TRBV7-2	CASRPDRTGNTIYF	TGTGCCAGCAGGCCCGACAGGACGGGAAACACCATATATTTT
few	TRBJ1-1	NA	TRBV12-3/TRBV12-4	CASSVQALNTEAFF	TGTGCCAGCAGTGTCCAGGCCCTGAACACTGAAGCTTTCTTT